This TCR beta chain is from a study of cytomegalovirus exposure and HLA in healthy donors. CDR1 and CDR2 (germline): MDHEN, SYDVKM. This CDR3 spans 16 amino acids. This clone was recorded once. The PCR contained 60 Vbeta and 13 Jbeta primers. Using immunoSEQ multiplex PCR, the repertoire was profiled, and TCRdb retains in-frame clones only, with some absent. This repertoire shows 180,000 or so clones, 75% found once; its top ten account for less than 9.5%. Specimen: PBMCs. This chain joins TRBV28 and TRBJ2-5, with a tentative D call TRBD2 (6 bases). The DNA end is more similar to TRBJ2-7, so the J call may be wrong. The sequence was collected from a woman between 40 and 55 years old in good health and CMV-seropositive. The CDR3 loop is CASSDGSWVPSYEQYF. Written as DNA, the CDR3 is TGTGCCAGCAGTGACGGGAGCTGGGTGCCGTCCTACGAGCAGTACTTC.